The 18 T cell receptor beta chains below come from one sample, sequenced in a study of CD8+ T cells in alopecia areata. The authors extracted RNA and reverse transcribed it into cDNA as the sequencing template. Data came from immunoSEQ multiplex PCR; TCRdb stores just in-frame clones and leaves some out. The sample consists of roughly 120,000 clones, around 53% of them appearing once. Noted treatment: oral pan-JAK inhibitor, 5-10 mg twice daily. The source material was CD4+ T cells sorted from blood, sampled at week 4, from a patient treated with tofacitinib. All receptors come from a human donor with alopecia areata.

The chain's CDR3 is CAWSVGSTDTQYF. The CDR3 DNA sequence: TGTGCCTGGAGTGTTGGCAGCACAGATACGCAGTATTTT. This chain joins TRBV30 and TRBJ2-3; D not certain. The CDR3 length is 13 residues. CDR1 is GTSNPN, CDR2 SVGIG, per germline (reference sequence). Trimming removed 0 bases at V and 0 bases at J, with 4 bases between.

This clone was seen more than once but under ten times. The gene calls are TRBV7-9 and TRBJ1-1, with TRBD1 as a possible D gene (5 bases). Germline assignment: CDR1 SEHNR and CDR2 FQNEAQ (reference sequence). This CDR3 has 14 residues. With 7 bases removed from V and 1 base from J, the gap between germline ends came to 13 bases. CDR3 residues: CASTPRGANTEAFF. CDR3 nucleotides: TGTGCCAGCACCCCTAGGGGCGCGAACACTGAAGCTTTCTTT.

The CDR3 DNA sequence: TGTGCCAGCAGCGTAGATGGAAAGGTCCATCAGCCCCAGCATTTT. Encoded protein: CASSVDGKVHQPQHF. The chain couples TRBV9 to TRBJ1-5; D is undetermined. Germline CDR1 is SGDLS and CDR2 is YYNGEE. The CDR3 runs to 15 residues. Trimming pared 0 bases from V and 5 bases from J, leaving 12 bases between.

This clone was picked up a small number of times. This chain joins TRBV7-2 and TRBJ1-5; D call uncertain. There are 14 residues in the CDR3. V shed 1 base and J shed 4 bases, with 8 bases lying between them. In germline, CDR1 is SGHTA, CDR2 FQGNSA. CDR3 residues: CASSLVKGNQPQHF. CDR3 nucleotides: TGTGCCAGCAGCTTAGTAAAGGGAAATCAGCCCCAGCATTTT.

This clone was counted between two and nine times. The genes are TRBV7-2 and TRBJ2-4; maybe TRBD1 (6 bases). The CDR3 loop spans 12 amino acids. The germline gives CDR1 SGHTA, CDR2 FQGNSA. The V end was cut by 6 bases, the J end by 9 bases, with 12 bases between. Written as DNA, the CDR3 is TGTGCCAGCAGAGGGACACCGGGCATTCAGTACTTC. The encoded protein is CASRGTPGIQYF. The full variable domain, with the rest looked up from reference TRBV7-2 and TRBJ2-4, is GAGVSQSPSNKVTEKGKDVELRCDPISGHTALYWYRQSLGQGLEFLIYFQGNSAPDKSGLPSDRFSAERTGGSVSTLTIQRTQQEDSAVYLCASRGTPGIQYFGAGTRLSVL.

The CDR3 loop is CASSLEGANTEAFF. The DNA for the CDR3 is TGTGCCAGCAGCTTAGAGGGGGCAAACACTGAAGCTTTCTTT. The chain links TRBV7-8 to TRBJ1-1; TRBD1 aligns across 7 bases. The CDR3 totals 14 residues. Germline V gene sequence: CDR1 SGHVS, CDR2 FQNEAQ. The ends lost 1 base at V and 2 bases at J; junction bases unmatched: 1.

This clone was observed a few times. CDR3 nucleotide sequence: TGTGCCAGCAGCCGGACAGTACTCAATCAGCCCCAGCATTTT. Its protein is CASSRTVLNQPQHF. The genes are TRBV27 and TRBJ1-5; tentative D call: TRBD1 (6 bases). Germline CDR1 reads MNHEY; CDR2 reads SMNVEV (reference sequence). Trimming removed 6 bases from V and 3 bases from J, with 12 bases in between. The CDR3 runs 14 residues.

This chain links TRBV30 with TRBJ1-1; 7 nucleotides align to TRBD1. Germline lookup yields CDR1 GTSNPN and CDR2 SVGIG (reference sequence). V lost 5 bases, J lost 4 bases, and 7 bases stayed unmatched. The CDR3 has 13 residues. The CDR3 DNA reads TGTGCCTGGCGGGGGGCAGGGGGCACTGAAGCTTTCTTT. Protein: CAWRGAGGTEAFF.

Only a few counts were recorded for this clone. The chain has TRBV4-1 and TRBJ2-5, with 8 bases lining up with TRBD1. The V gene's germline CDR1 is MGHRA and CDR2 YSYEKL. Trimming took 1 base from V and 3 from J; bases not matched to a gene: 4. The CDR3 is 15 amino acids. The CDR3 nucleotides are TGCGCCAGCAGCCAAGCCGGGACAGGAGAAGAGACCCAGTACTTC. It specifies CASSQAGTGEETQYF.

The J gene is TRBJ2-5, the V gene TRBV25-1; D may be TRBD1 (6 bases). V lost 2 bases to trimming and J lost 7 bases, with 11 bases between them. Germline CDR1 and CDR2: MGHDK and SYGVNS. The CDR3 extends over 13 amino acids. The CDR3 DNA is TGTGCCAGCAGTGAAAACAGGGTTGGGACCCAGTACTTC. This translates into CASSENRVGTQYF. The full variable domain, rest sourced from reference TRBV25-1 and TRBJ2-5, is EADIYQTPRYLVIGTGKKITLECSQTMGHDKMYWYQQDPGMELHLIHYSYGVNSTEKGDLSSESTVSRIRTEHFPLTLESARPSHTSQYLCASSENRVGTQYFGPGTRLLVL.

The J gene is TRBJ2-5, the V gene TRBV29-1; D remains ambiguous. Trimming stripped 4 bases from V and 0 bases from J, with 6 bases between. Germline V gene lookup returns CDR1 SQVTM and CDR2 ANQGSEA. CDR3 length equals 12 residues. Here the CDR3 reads CSVGEYQETQYF. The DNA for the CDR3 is TGCAGCGTTGGCGAGTACCAAGAGACCCAGTACTTC.

The CDR3 DNA follows: TGTGCCAGCAGCTTAAGGGAACTAAATAGCAATCAGCCCCAGCATTTT. The encoded protein is CASSLRELNSNQPQHF. The chain recombines TRBV7-2 with TRBJ1-5; D gene ambiguous. CDR3 length: 16 amino acids. Germline V gene sequence: CDR1 SGHTA, CDR2 FQGNSA. The V and J ends lost 2 bases and 0 bases respectively, with 11 bases between them.

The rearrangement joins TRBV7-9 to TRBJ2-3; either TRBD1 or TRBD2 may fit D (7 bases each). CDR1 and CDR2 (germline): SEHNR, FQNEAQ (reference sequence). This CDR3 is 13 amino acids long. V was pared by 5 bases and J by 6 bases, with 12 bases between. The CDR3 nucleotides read TGTGCCAGCAGCCAGGGGGGGTCTGATACGCAGTATTTT. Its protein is CASSQGGSDTQYF.

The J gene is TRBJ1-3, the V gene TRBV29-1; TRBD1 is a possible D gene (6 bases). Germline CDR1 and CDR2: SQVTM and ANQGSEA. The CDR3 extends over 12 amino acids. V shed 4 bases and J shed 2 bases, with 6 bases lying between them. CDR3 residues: CSVAGAGNTIYF. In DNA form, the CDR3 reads TGCAGCGTTGCAGGGGCTGGAAACACCATATATTTT.

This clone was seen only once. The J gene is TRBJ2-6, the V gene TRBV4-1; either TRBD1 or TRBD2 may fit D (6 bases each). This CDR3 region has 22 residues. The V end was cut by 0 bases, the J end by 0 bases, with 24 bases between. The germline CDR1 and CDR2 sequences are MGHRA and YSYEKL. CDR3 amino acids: CASSQDRPGARVGVSGANVLTF. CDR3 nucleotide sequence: TGCGCCAGCAGCCAAGATCGCCCGGGGGCGCGAGTCGGCGTCTCTGGGGCCAACGTCCTGACTTTC.

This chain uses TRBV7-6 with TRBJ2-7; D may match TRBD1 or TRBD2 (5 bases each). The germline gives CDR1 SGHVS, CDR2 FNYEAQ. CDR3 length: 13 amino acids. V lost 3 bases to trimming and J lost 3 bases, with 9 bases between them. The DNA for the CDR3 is TGTGCCAGCAGCTTTGGGACCTTCTACGAGCAGTACTTC. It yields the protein CASSFGTFYEQYF.

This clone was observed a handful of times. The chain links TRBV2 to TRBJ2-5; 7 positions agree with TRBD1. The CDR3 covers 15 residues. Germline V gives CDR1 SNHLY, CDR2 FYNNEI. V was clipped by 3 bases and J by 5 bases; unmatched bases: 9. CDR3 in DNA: TGTGCCAGCAGTGATAAGACAGGGAAGGCGGAGACCCAGTACTTC. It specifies CASSDKTGKAETQYF.

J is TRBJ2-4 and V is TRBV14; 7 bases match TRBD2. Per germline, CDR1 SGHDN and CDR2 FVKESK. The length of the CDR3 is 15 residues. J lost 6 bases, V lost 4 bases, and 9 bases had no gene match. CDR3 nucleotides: TGTGCCAGCAGCCGCGGGAGATTAGCCGGAAACATTCAGTACTTC. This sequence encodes CASSRGRLAGNIQYF. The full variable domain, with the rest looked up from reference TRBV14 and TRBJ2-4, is EAGVTQFPSHSVIEKGQTVTLRCDPISGHDNLYWYRRVMGKEIKFLLHFVKESKQDESGMPNNRFLAERTGGTYSTLKVQPAELEDSGVYFCASSRGRLAGNIQYFGAGTRLSVL.